Each of the 26 T cell receptor beta chains below was sequenced from the same sample in a study of cytomegalovirus exposure and HLA in healthy donors (dated by TCRdb to between 2016 and 2019). Library prep was done by the immunoSEQ multiplex PCR assay. For the multiplex PCR, a mixture combining 60 forward primers for TCR Vbeta segments and 13 reverse primers for TCR Jbeta segments was used. Held by TCRdb, this immuneACCESS table contains in-frame sequences only and omits some clones. Under half of the omission traces to an unresolved V gene where checked; the cause of the rest is unknown. In this sample the table shows fewer than 200,000 clones, 75% to 80% of which occur a single time. About 6.4% of the sample goes to the ten largest clones. The material sequenced was PBMCs. Receptor source: a middle-aged man in good health and CMV-seropositive.

J is TRBJ2-5 and V is TRBV27; D remains ambiguous. The CDR3 is 16 residues long. CDR1 is MNHEY, CDR2 SMNVEV, per germline (reference sequence). V lost 1 base and J 1 base, leaving 13 bases between the germline ends. CDR3 residues: CASSLLPHLPQETQYF. CDR3 DNA: TGTGCCAGCAGTTTATTGCCTCATCTACCCCAAGAGACCCAGTACTTC.

J is TRBJ2-1 and V is TRBV9; 7 nucleotides match TRBD2. V was pared by 0 bases and J by 9 bases, with 6 bases of the junction left unmatched. Germline values: CDR1 SGDLS, CDR2 YYNGEE. The CDR3 is made up of 14 amino acids. For the CDR3, the DNA is TGTGCCAGCAGCGTAGCAGGACTAGTCGGTGAGCAGTTCTTC. Protein: CASSVAGLVGEQFF. The complete variable domain, with remaining parts taken from reference TRBV9 and TRBJ2-1, reads DSGVTQTPKHLITATGQRVTLRCSPRSGDLSVYWYQQSLDQGLQFLIQYYNGEERAKGNILERFSAQQFPDLHSELNLSSLELGDSALYFCASSVAGLVGEQFFGPGTRLTVL.

V usage is TRBV15 and J usage is TRBJ1-2; TRBD1 agrees at 9 bases. The CDR3 is 16 amino acids. V lost 0 bases to trimming and J lost 9 bases; unmatched junction nucleotides: 11. The germline gives CDR1 LNHNV, CDR2 YYDKDF (reference sequence). The CDR3 region has the DNA TGTGCCACCAGCAGAGATAGGGGGACAGGGAAGCCCCGCTACACCTTC. Translated: CATSRDRGTGKPRYTF.

This chain joins TRBV7-9 and TRBJ2-7; TRBD1 might be the D (6 bases). The germline V gene has CDR1 SEHNR and CDR2 FQNEAQ (reference sequence). CDR3 length: 14 amino acids. The ends were cut back, 5 bases at V and 3 bases at J, with 14 bases in the middle. For the CDR3, the DNA is TGTGCCAGCAGCCGGTCACAGGGCCTCTACGAGCAGTACTTC. It is translated as CASSRSQGLYEQYF.

This clone was found a few times. The chain joins TRBV6-4 to TRBJ2-1; 9 bases map to TRBD2. Germline-derived CDR1 and CDR2 are MRHNA and SNTAGT. V gave up 2 bases and J gave up 0 bases; unmatched junction bases: 8. This CDR3 is built from 18 residues. As DNA, the CDR3 is TGTGCCAGCAGTGACCGGCAGACTAGCGGAGGCTCCTACAATGAGCAGTTCTTC. It specifies CASSDRQTSGGSYNEQFF.

The rearrangement joins TRBV6-5 to TRBJ2-7; unclear D gene. CDR1 and CDR2 (germline): MNHEY, SVGAGI. V was trimmed by 6 bases and J by 2 bases, leaving 5 bases between them. CDR3 length: 11 residues. The CDR3 DNA reads TGTGCCAGCAGGGCAACCTACGAGCAGTACTTC. Translated, it gives CASRATYEQYF.

The chain couples TRBV7-2 to TRBJ2-5, with D possibly matching TRBD2 (6 bases). The germline V and J ends were trimmed by 7 bases and 5 bases, with 17 bases remaining between them. Germline V gene data show CDR1 as SGHTA and CDR2 as FQGNSA. The CDR3 is made up of 14 amino acids. The CDR3 loop reads CASTGAGWGETQYF. Here the CDR3 DNA reads TGTGCCAGCACCGGAGCGGGCTGGGGGGAGACCCAGTACTTC.

V gene TRBV5-6 combines with J gene TRBJ1-1, with D unclear. Germline values: CDR1 SGHDT, CDR2 YYEEEE. The CDR3 has 13 residues. V dropped 1 base and J dropped 0 bases, with 4 bases sitting between them. CDR3 coding DNA: TGTGCCAGCAGCTTGCAGATGAACACTGAAGCTTTCTTT. It is translated as CASSLQMNTEAFF.

The rearrangement uses TRBV19 and TRBJ2-5, with TRBD1 as a possible D gene (8 bases). The CDR3 totals 22 residues. The V end was cut by 5 bases, the J end by 3 bases, with 37 bases between. From germline, CDR1 is LNHDA and CDR2 SQIVND (reference sequence). The CDR3 is CASSPGGGGLTSLTVSKETQYF. The DNA of the CDR3 is TGTGCCAGTAGTCCAGGGGGCGGCGGACTGACTAGCCTAACCGTCTCTAAAGAGACCCAGTACTTC.

V and J are TRBV5-4 and TRBJ2-1; TRBD1 aligns across 9 bases. J was trimmed by 12 bases and V by 2 bases; bases with no gene match: 12. This CDR3 contains 15 residues. CDR1 and CDR2 from the germline V gene are SGHNT and YYREEE (reference sequence). The CDR3 loop reads CASSLGTGPLAVQFF. Written as DNA, the CDR3 is TGTGCCAGCAGCTTAGGGACAGGGCCCCTTGCAGTGCAGTTCTTC. The full variable domain, its missing parts supplied by reference TRBV5-4 and TRBJ2-1, is ETGVTQSPTHLIKTRGQQVTLRCSSQSGHNTVSWYQQALGQGPQFIFQYYREEENGRGNFPPRFSGLQFPNYSSELNVNALELDDSALYLCASSLGTGPLAVQFFGPGTRLTVL.

The chain recombines TRBV7-2 with TRBJ1-4; tentative D call: TRBD1 (5 bases). The CDR3 covers 16 residues. V was pared by 1 base and J by 3 bases, with 12 bases between. Germline lookup yields CDR1 SGHTA and CDR2 FQGNSA. The CDR3, as DNA: TGTGCCAGCAGCTTAGGCCACAGGAGCGCTAATGAAAAACTGTTTTTT. Its protein is CASSLGHRSANEKLFF.

Concerning this clone: An end of the junction does not agree with germline; a read error may underlie this. V and J are TRBV5-4 and TRBJ2-7; TRBD2 matches 7 bases. The germline V gene encodes CDR1 SGHNT and CDR2 YYREEE (reference sequence). This CDR3 has 13 residues. The CDR3 region is CASSDLGLRESNF. CDR3 in DNA: TGTGCCAGCAGCGACTTGGGTCTGCGGGAGTCAAATTTC. The full variable domain, in which reference TRBV5-4 and TRBJ2-7 provide the parts outside the CDR3, is ETGVTQSPTHLIKTRGQQVTLRCSSQSGHNTVSWYQQALGQGPQFIFQYYREEENGRGNFPPRFSGLQFPNYSSELNVNALELDDSALYLCASSDLGLRESNFGPGTRLTVT.

This rearrangement joins TRBV4-2 to TRBJ1-1, with D unresolved. CDR1 and CDR2 (germline): LGHNA, YNFKEQ. The CDR3 covers 16 residues. Trimming shortened V by 1 base and J by 0 bases, and 12 bases separated the two germline ends. The CDR3, as DNA: TGTGCCAGCAGCCAAGGAATTACGGGGATGAACACTGAAGCTTTCTTT. This codes for CASSQGITGMNTEAFF.

The chain has TRBV29-1 and TRBJ2-1; TRBD1 might be the D (6 bases). V was clipped by 4 bases and J by 3 bases, with 10 bases between them. The CDR3 totals 13 residues. Germline V gives CDR1 SQVTM, CDR2 ANQGSEA. CDR3 in DNA: TGCAGCGTTGGACAGGATATCTACAATGAGCAGTTCTTC. It yields the protein CSVGQDIYNEQFF.

The chain employs TRBV11-2 and TRBJ2-2; a possible D gene is TRBD1 (6 bases). Germline loops: CDR1 SGHAT, CDR2 FQNNGV. CDR3 length: 14 residues. Trimming took off 1 base at V and 4 bases at J, with 7 bases between the two ends. The CDR3, as DNA: TGTGCCAGCAGCTTAGGCAGGGGCACCGGGGAGCTGTTTTTT. It encodes CASSLGRGTGELFF.

The CDR3 DNA follows: TGCGCCAGCAGGCTCCTCCCGGGACTAGCGGGAGGCCTCTCTGTCCACGAGCAGTACTTC. It specifies CASRLLPGLAGGLSVHEQYF. The genes are TRBV5-1 and TRBJ2-7; 15 bases line up with TRBD2. The CDR3 runs 20 residues. Germline V gene data show CDR1 as SGHRS and CDR2 as YFSETQ. Trimming removed 5 bases from V and 5 bases from J; junction bases left unmatched: 20.

V gene TRBV18 combines with J gene TRBJ1-1, with 8 bases lining up with TRBD1. V shed 1 base and J 0 bases; nucleotides not matched to a gene: 1. Germline loops: CDR1 KGHSH, CDR2 LQKENI. The CDR3 contains 15 residues. In DNA, the CDR3 is TGTGCCAGCTCACCACGGGACAGGCTGAACACTGAAGCTTTCTTT. Amino acid sequence: CASSPRDRLNTEAFF.

On this clone itself: This sample also contains other DNA sequences that code for the same CDR3. This chain uses TRBV20-1 with TRBJ2-5; D uncertain. The V gene lost 1 base and the J gene lost 4 bases, with 4 bases spanning the gap. The CDR3 has 11 residues. Germline V lookup: CDR1 DFQATT, CDR2 SNEGSKA (reference sequence). CDR3 residues: CSARGRETQYF. CDR3 sequence (DNA): TGCAGTGCTAGAGGTAGAGAGACCCAGTACTTC.

The CDR3 DNA sequence: TGTGCCAGCAGTGAAAAACTCAACTATGGCTACACCTTC. Its translation: CASSEKLNYGYTF. The chain links TRBV2 to TRBJ1-2; D gene uncertain. V was trimmed by 2 bases and J by 2 bases, leaving 6 bases between them. The germline V gene encodes CDR1 SNHLY and CDR2 FYNNEI. The CDR3 has 13 amino acids. Based on the CDR3 plus reference TRBV2 and TRBJ1-2, the full variable domain is EPEVTQTPSHQVTQMGQEVILRCVPISNHLYFYWYRQILGQKVEFLVSFYNNEISEKSEIFDDQFSVERPDGSNFTLKIRSTKLEDSAMYFCASSEKLNYGYTFGSGTRLTVV.

For the CDR3, the DNA is TGTTGCCCGGAGAGGGGCAATCAGCCCCAGCATTTT. As protein: CCPERGNQPQHF. The chain combines TRBV19 with TRBJ1-5; D not resolved. Germline loops: CDR1 LNHDA, CDR2 SQIVND (reference sequence). The CDR3 has 12 residues.

The chain links TRBV28 to TRBJ1-1; 8 bases agree with TRBD1. Germline V gene lookup returns CDR1 MDHEN and CDR2 SYDVKM. The junction had 11 bases not matched to a gene; V was cut back by 10 bases and J by 7 bases. CDR3 length equals 13 residues. The CDR3 DNA is TGTGCCACCTTAGACCAGGGGGCTAATGAAGCTTTCTTT. Its protein is CATLDQGANEAFF.

This clone was observed a handful of times. The gene calls are TRBV10-3 and TRBJ1-1, with D unresolved. Germline V gene lookup returns CDR1 ENHRY and CDR2 SYGVKD. CDR3 length equals 14 residues. Trimming removed 11 bases at V and 0 bases at J, with 16 bases between. The CDR3: CAAAPSNLNTEAFF. In nucleotides, the CDR3 is TGTGCCGCAGCGCCGAGCAACCTGAACACTGAAGCTTTCTTT.

The rearrangement uses TRBV19 and TRBJ2-7; 11 positions agree with TRBD1. The CDR3 consists of 15 residues. The junction had 8 bases not matched to a gene; V was cut back by 6 bases and J by 4 bases. CDR1 is LNHDA, CDR2 SQIVND, per germline (reference sequence). CDR3 protein: CASSLGTGGRYEQYF. The CDR3 DNA reads as TGTGCCAGTAGCCTTGGGACAGGGGGAAGGTACGAGCAGTACTTC. The full variable domain, its missing parts supplied by reference TRBV19 and TRBJ2-7, is DGGITQSPKYLFRKEGQNVTLSCEQNLNHDAMYWYRQDPGQGLRLIYYSQIVNDFQKGDIAEGYSVSREKKESFPLTVTSAQKNPTAFYLCASSLGTGGRYEQYFGPGTRLTVT.

The chain links TRBV27 to TRBJ2-3, with D possibly TRBD2 on 5 matching bases. Germline CDR1 is MNHEY and CDR2 is SMNVEV (reference sequence). The CDR3 length is 13 residues. V lost 5 bases, J lost 3 bases, and 9 bases lay in between. CDR3 coding DNA: TGTGCCAGCAGTACCCGAGGGACAGATACGCAGTATTTT. Translated: CASSTRGTDTQYF.

This chain links TRBV27 with TRBJ2-2, with 13 bases fitting TRBD2. The germline CDR1 and CDR2 sequences are MNHEY and SMNVEV (reference sequence). The CDR3 covers 19 residues. The ends lost 0 bases at V and 5 bases at J; junction bases unmatched: 9. The CDR3 DNA follows: TGTGCCAGCAGTTTATCTAAGATGGGACTAGCGGGAAGGACCGGGGAGCTGTTTTTT. It encodes CASSLSKMGLAGRTGELFF.

J is TRBJ1-2 and V is TRBV5-1; unclear D gene. V was trimmed by 0 bases and J by 7 bases, leaving 16 bases between them. Germline values: CDR1 SGHRS, CDR2 YFSETQ. The length of the CDR3 is 15 residues. The CDR3 region has the DNA TGCGCCAGCAGCTTGGTACCGGGGAAGGAGGGTGGCTACACCTTC. Its translation is CASSLVPGKEGGYTF.